These 8 T cell receptor beta chains share one sample of origin, sequenced in a study of spatial heterogeneity in lung cancer. Study-level findings and limits: The study found that expanded intratumoral alpha and beta TCR counts tracked tumor mutation counts.

Their specific antigens are unknown. Time point: sample taken at primary tumor resection. TCRdb re-derived calls from the 5' RACE reads in MiXCR, one entry per CDR3 protein. The sample contains 14,000 or so distinct CDR3 sequences, approximately 4.5% of which appear only once. The starting material was lung tumor tissue, obtained at surgery. These receptors all stem from a female donor with early-stage non-small cell lung cancer.

In this sample, this clonotype turned up many times. Because this beta chain is a stray read in a library intended to capture alpha chains, its abundance should not be given much weight. The chain employs TRBV18 and TRBJ1-3; TRBD1 agrees at 7 bases. The CDR3 has 17 residues. Losses at the gene ends were 6 bases for V and 4 bases for J; bases not matched to a gene: 15. Looked up from germline, CDR1 is KGHSH and CDR2 is LQKENI. The CDR3 loop is CASSKEGTVASGNTIYF. In DNA, the CDR3 is TGTGCCAGCTCGAAGGAGGGGACAGTGGCGTCCGGAAACACCATATATTTT.

This clonotype occurred many times. This beta chain lies outside the target of a library built for alpha chains; its clone size means little. This chain joins TRBV12-3 or TRBV12-4 and TRBJ2-2; no clear D. This CDR3 contains 12 residues. V was shortened by 2 bases and J by 6 bases, with 4 bases between the two germline ends. CDR3: CASSLTAGELFF. Here the CDR3 DNA reads TGTGCCAGCAGTTTAACGGCCGGGGAGCTGTTTTTT.

This clonotype was seen a handful of times. Since it is a stray read in a library aimed at alpha chains, this beta chain has a size that is not meaningful. The chain employs TRBV20-1 and TRBJ2-3, with D unclear. Trimming took 5 bases from V and 3 from J, leaving 9 bases between them. The CDR3 contains 12 residues. Germline loops: CDR1 DFQATT, CDR2 SNEGSKA (reference sequence). The CDR3 DNA follows: TGCAGTGCTTCCACTCAGACAGATACGCAGTATTTT. Amino acid sequence: CSASTQTDTQYF.

This clonotype appeared many times. This beta chain is an unintended read in a library built for alpha chains; its size means little. The V and J genes are TRBV28 and TRBJ2-1; 14 nucleotides line up with TRBD2. With 3 bases clipped from V and 8 bases from J, the junction kept 12 bases outside the gene matches. Germline-derived CDR1 and CDR2 are MDHEN and SYDVKM. The CDR3 contains 18 residues. The CDR3 region is CASSFAGLAGVRGYEQFF. The CDR3 DNA reads as TGTGCCAGCAGTTTCGCGGGACTAGCGGGGGTCCGTGGATATGAGCAGTTCTTC.

This clonotype is medium-sized within its sample. This beta chain slipped into a library made for alpha chains as a stray read, so its size is not meaningful. V usage is TRBV2 and J usage is TRBJ2-7; D is tentatively TRBD1 or TRBD2 (7 bases each). CDR3 length equals 13 residues. Germline V gene lookup returns CDR1 SNHLY and CDR2 FYNNEI. Trimming cost V 5 bases and J 4 bases, with 12 bases left between them. DNA for the CDR3: TGTGCCAGCAGTCGGCAGGGGGGGTACGAGCAGTACTTC. This encodes CASSRQGGYEQYF.

This clonotype occurred many times. The size of this beta chain means little, since it is a stray read in a library made for alpha chains. The chain employs TRBV24-1 and TRBJ2-3; 10 positions agree with TRBD2. Looked up from germline, CDR1 is KGHDR and CDR2 is SFDVKD. The CDR3 has 15 amino acids. V lost 3 bases to trimming and J lost 4 bases; unmatched junction nucleotides: 3. This CDR3 is CATSDSGGAADTQYF. The CDR3 DNA is TGTGCCACCAGTGATAGCGGGGGGGCCGCAGATACGCAGTATTTT.

At least ten counts were recorded for this clonotype. The library was prepared for alpha chains; this beta chain is a stray read, so its frequency means little. The chain links TRBV7-2 to TRBJ2-7; a weak D match, TRBD2 (7 bases). CDR3 size: 16 residues. Germline loops: CDR1 SGHTA, CDR2 FQGNSA. V dropped 4 bases and J dropped 2 bases, with 18 bases sitting between them. The CDR3 nucleotides are TGTGCCAGCAGCTGGGCAGCGGGACACGCGACCTACGAGCAGTACTTC. This codes for CASSWAAGHATYEQYF.

This clonotype came up a few times. This beta chain represents an off-target read in a library built for alpha chains; its size is of limited meaning. This sequence joins TRBV5-1 and TRBJ2-2; D is uncertain. This CDR3 is 15 amino acids long. V dropped 0 bases and J dropped 6 bases, with 12 bases sitting between them. Germline CDR1 reads SGHRS; CDR2 reads YFSETQ. CDR3 loop: CASSLGANYPGELFF. DNA for the CDR3: TGCGCCAGCAGCTTGGGGGCCAACTACCCCGGGGAGCTGTTTTTT.